The 30 T cell receptor beta chains in this list originate from one sample, sequenced in a study of blood T cell repertoires in COVID-19. Generated by immunoSEQ multiplex PCR, the TCRdb table keeps only in-frame clones and is missing some. The table has 310,000 or so clones, around 90% seen once. The sample was PBMCs or T cells enriched from blood (not recorded which). The receptor source for this set is a woman aged 18-30 years with acute COVID-19.

The DNA of the CDR3 is TGTGCCAGTAGTGGCAGGCAGAATGAGCAGTTCTTC. Its protein is CASSGRQNEQFF. This chain links TRBV19 with TRBJ2-1; D gene unclear. The germline V gene has CDR1 LNHDA and CDR2 SQIVND (reference sequence). V was clipped by 5 bases and J by 7 bases, with 9 bases between them. The CDR3 totals 12 residues.

J is TRBJ1-1 and V is TRBV27; 8 positions agree with TRBD1. The CDR3 loop spans 16 amino acids. Germline V gene lookup returns CDR1 MNHEY and CDR2 SMNVEV (reference sequence). J gave up 0 bases and V 8 bases, and 11 bases lay outside the gene matches. This chain's CDR3 is CASGSRRQGMNTEAFF. The CDR3 DNA reads TGTGCCAGCGGTAGCCGGCGACAGGGGATGAACACTGAAGCTTTCTTT.

This chain links TRBV2 with TRBJ2-7, with TRBD2 identical over 8 bases. J was trimmed by 0 bases and V by 2 bases; bases with no gene match: 9. The CDR3 runs to 17 residues. CDR1 SNHLY and CDR2 FYNNEI come from the germline V gene. The CDR3 DNA reads TGTGCCAGCAGTGAATCCATACTAGCGGCTATCTCCTACGAGCAGTACTTC. Amino acid sequence: CASSESILAAISYEQYF.

The rearrangement links TRBV25-1 to TRBJ2-1; 11 positions agree with TRBD2. Germline loops: CDR1 MGHDK, CDR2 SYGVNS. The V and J ends lost 7 bases and 2 bases, in that order; junction bases with no gene match: 4. CDR3 length: 15 amino acids. CDR3 sequence reads: CASKGSGRAYNEQFF. The CDR3 DNA sequence: TGTGCCAGCAAGGGTAGCGGGAGGGCCTACAATGAGCAGTTCTTC. Based on the CDR3 plus reference TRBV25-1 and TRBJ2-1, the full variable domain is EADIYQTPRYLVIGTGKKITLECSQTMGHDKMYWYQQDPGMELHLIHYSYGVNSTEKGDLSSESTVSRIRTEHFPLTLESARPSHTSQYLCASKGSGRAYNEQFFGPGTRLTVL.

The chain's CDR3 is CSALGRGYNEQFF. CDR3 nucleotides: TGCAGCGCACTCGGGAGAGGCTACAATGAGCAGTTCTTC. The chain recombines TRBV29-1 with TRBJ2-1, with D possibly being TRBD2 (6 bases). This CDR3 is 13 amino acids long. The V gene's germline CDR1 is SQVTM and CDR2 ANQGSEA. V was clipped by 7 bases and J by 3 bases, with 13 bases between them.

This clone has only one observation. The rearrangement joins TRBV7-2 to TRBJ2-5; D may be TRBD2 (5 bases). Germline-derived CDR1 and CDR2 are SGHTA and FQGNSA. This CDR3 has 15 residues. V gave up 2 bases and J gave up 5 bases, with 15 bases separating them. The CDR3 coding sequence is TGTGCCAGCAGCTTAATGGGAGCGCCGGCGGAGACCCAGTACTTC. Translation: CASSLMGAPAETQYF.

The chain combines TRBV28 with TRBJ1-1; D possibly corresponds to TRBD1 (6 bases). Germline V gives CDR1 MDHEN, CDR2 SYDVKM. V was cut by 6 bases and J by 1 base, with 9 bases left in between. The CDR3 sequence is 13 residues long. The chain's CDR3 is CASSPQGNTEAFF. CDR3 DNA: TGTGCCAGCAGCCCACAGGGGAACACTGAAGCTTTCTTT.

V and J are TRBV5-4 and TRBJ1-1; D gene unclear. This CDR3 contains 15 residues. Trimming took 5 bases from V and 0 from J, leaving 14 bases between them. Germline V gives CDR1 SGHNT, CDR2 YYREEE (reference sequence). CDR3 in amino acids: CASRREGLMNTEAFF. CDR3 coding DNA: TGTGCCAGCAGACGGGAGGGATTGATGAACACTGAAGCTTTCTTT.

This chain links TRBV7-2 with TRBJ2-5; the match to TRBD2 covers 8 bases. J was trimmed by 1 base and V by 7 bases; bases with no gene match: 17. Germline loops: CDR1 SGHTA, CDR2 FQGNSA. This CDR3 is built from 18 residues. CDR3 bases: TGTGCCAGCAACTACCGGAGAATAGCGGGGCGGTCCCAAGAGACCCAGTACTTC. Amino acid sequence: CASNYRRIAGRSQETQYF.

V is TRBV24-1 and J is TRBJ2-7; 8 bases align to TRBD1. Germline CDR1 KGHDR, CDR2 SFDVKD. Trimming at V came to 7 bases and at J to 6 bases, leaving 7 bases not matched to a gene. The CDR3 extends over 13 amino acids. The CDR3 sequence: CATRGTTGVEQYF. The CDR3 DNA reads as TGTGCCACCAGGGGTACGACAGGGGTCGAGCAGTACTTC.

This clone was picked up a small number of times. J is TRBJ2-7 and V is TRBV5-1; 7 positions agree with TRBD1. Per germline, CDR1 SGHRS and CDR2 YFSETQ. This CDR3 is built from 16 residues. Trimming at V came to 4 bases and at J to 2 bases, leaving 12 bases not matched to a gene. The CDR3: CASSLFIGQATYEQYF. CDR3 nucleotides: TGCGCCAGCAGCCTATTTATTGGACAGGCTACCTACGAGCAGTACTTC.

Here the CDR3 DNA reads TGTGCCAGCAGCCTACAGGGGGCTGAAGGCTACACCTTC. It translates to CASSLQGAEGYTF. The genes are TRBV7-6 and TRBJ1-2, with 9 bases identical to TRBD1. Losses at the gene ends were 5 bases for V and 8 bases for J; bases not matched to a gene: 6. CDR3 length: 13 amino acids. Germline V lookup: CDR1 SGHVS, CDR2 FNYEAQ.

The chain recombines TRBV5-1 with TRBJ2-5; TRBD2 aligns across 8 bases. Per the germline V gene, CDR1 is SGHRS and CDR2 is YFSETQ. This CDR3 is built from 15 residues. The V and J ends lost 2 bases and 0 bases, in that order; junction bases with no gene match: 3. CDR3 protein: CASSFSGKYQETQYF. The CDR3, as DNA: TGCGCCAGCAGCTTTAGCGGGAAGTACCAAGAGACCCAGTACTTC.

The gene calls are TRBV18 and TRBJ2-7, with TRBD1 as a possible D gene (5 bases). Between the trimmed V and J ends, which lost 0 bases and 6 bases, there was a span of 15 bases. Germline V CDR1 and CDR2: KGHSH, LQKENI. The length of the CDR3 is 15 residues. Written as DNA, the CDR3 is TGTGCCAGCTCACCACCGTCGACAGTGCGATTCGAGCAGTACTTC. Its protein is CASSPPSTVRFEQYF.

This chain uses TRBV7-2 with TRBJ2-1; 11 nucleotides match TRBD2. CDR3 length: 15 amino acids. Trimming at V came to 5 bases and at J to 4 bases, leaving 4 bases not matched to a gene. Germline CDR1 and CDR2: SGHTA and FQGNSA. In DNA form, the CDR3 reads TGTGCCAGCAGCCAAACTAGCGGGAGTTACAATGAGCAGTTCTTC. It is translated as CASSQTSGSYNEQFF.

The genes are TRBV28 and TRBJ2-7; possibly TRBD2 for D (6 bases). Germline V gene data show CDR1 as MDHEN and CDR2 as SYDVKM. Trimming removed 1 base from V and 1 base from J, with 8 bases in between. CDR3 size: 14 residues. For the CDR3, the DNA is TGTGCCAGCAGTTTATTTGGGGGGTCCTACGAGCAGTACTTC. Residues: CASSLFGGSYEQYF.

This clone was counted a single time. V and J are TRBV12-3 or TRBV12-4 and TRBJ2-7; D perhaps matches TRBD2 (6 bases). V was pared by 6 bases and J by 0 bases, with 9 bases between. The CDR3 is 13 amino acids. The CDR3 loop reads CASSGGSSYEQYF. The CDR3 nucleotides are TGTGCCAGCAGCGGGGGAAGCTCCTACGAGCAGTACTTC.

V and J are TRBV28 and TRBJ2-3; 8 bases are a match to TRBD1. This CDR3 comprises 14 residues. The trim removed 6 bases at V and 3 bases at J, leaving 5 bases unmatched. The germline V gene has CDR1 MDHEN and CDR2 SYDVKM. CDR3 amino acids: CASRFTGGTDTQYF. CDR3 coding DNA: TGTGCCAGCAGGTTTACAGGGGGGACAGATACGCAGTATTTT. Looking up the rest from reference TRBV28 and TRBJ2-3 gives the full variable domain: DVKVTQSSRYLVKRTGEKVFLECVQDMDHENMFWYRQDPGLGLRLIYFSYDVKMKEKGDIPEGYSVSREKKERFSLILESASTNQTSMYLCASRFTGGTDTQYFGPGTRLTVL.

The genes are TRBV29-1 and TRBJ2-2; D might be TRBD2 (5 bases). Per germline, CDR1 SQVTM and CDR2 ANQGSEA. Trimming removed 3 bases from V and 5 bases from J, with 10 bases in between. This CDR3 has 13 amino acids. CDR3 sequence reads: CSVDVEGTGELFF. In DNA form, the CDR3 reads TGCAGCGTTGACGTAGAGGGTACCGGGGAGCTGTTTTTT.

This chain uses TRBV7-2 with TRBJ2-7; D unresolved. The CDR3 consists of 15 residues. Germline V CDR1 and CDR2: SGHTA, FQGNSA. The ends were cut back, 3 bases at V and 2 bases at J, with 14 bases in the middle. Here the CDR3 reads CASSFLADGTYEQYF. CDR3 sequence (DNA): TGTGCCAGCAGCTTTCTGGCGGATGGAACCTACGAGCAGTACTTC. Variable domain in full (rest from reference TRBV7-2 and TRBJ2-7): GAGVSQSPSNKVTEKGKDVELRCDPISGHTALYWYRQSLGQGLEFLIYFQGNSAPDKSGLPSDRFSAERTGGSVSTLTIQRTQQEDSAVYLCASSFLADGTYEQYFGPGTRLTVT.

Details on this clone: Other nucleotide sequences in the sample specify the same CDR3. In DNA form, the CDR3 reads TGTGCCAGCAGTTATGGGGGGAGTCAGCCCCAGCATTTT. Protein product: CASSYGGSQPQHF. The genes are TRBV6-5 and TRBJ1-5, with D possibly TRBD1 on 5 matching bases. The CDR3 has 13 residues. Trimming took 3 bases from V and 6 from J, leaving 9 bases between them. The germline gives CDR1 MNHEY, CDR2 SVGAGI.

The chain recombines TRBV7-2 with TRBJ1-3; TRBD1 matches at 8 bases. This CDR3 comprises 16 residues. Per the germline V gene, CDR1 is SGHTA and CDR2 is FQGNSA. Trimming at V came to 2 bases and at J to 0 bases, leaving 3 bases not matched to a gene. CDR3 loop: CASSLQDRGSGNTIYF. The CDR3 bases are TGTGCCAGCAGCTTACAAGACAGGGGCTCTGGAAACACCATATATTTT. The complete variable domain, with remaining parts taken from reference TRBV7-2 and TRBJ1-3, reads GAGVSQSPSNKVTEKGKDVELRCDPISGHTALYWYRQSLGQGLEFLIYFQGNSAPDKSGLPSDRFSAERTGGSVSTLTIQRTQQEDSAVYLCASSLQDRGSGNTIYFGEGSWLTVV.

This rearrangement joins TRBV29-1 to TRBJ1-5; D is uncertain. The CDR3 spans 13 residues. Trimming removed 4 bases at V and 7 bases at J, with 14 bases between. Germline CDR1 and CDR2: SQVTM and ANQGSEA. CDR3 in amino acids: CSVVEENGQPQHF. The CDR3 bases are TGCAGCGTTGTTGAGGAGAACGGGCAGCCCCAGCATTTT.

The chain couples TRBV11-2 to TRBJ1-1; D remains unclear. Per germline, CDR1 SGHAT and CDR2 FQNNGV. The ends were cut back, 1 base at V and 1 base at J, with 10 bases in the middle. The CDR3 is 15 residues long. The CDR3 is CASSLAIARNTEAFF. CDR3 DNA sequence: TGTGCCAGCAGCTTAGCCATTGCGAGGAACACTGAAGCTTTCTTT.

The chain recombines TRBV10-1 with TRBJ2-7, with 10 bases identical to TRBD1. The CDR3 is 14 amino acids. V gave up 11 bases and J gave up 2 bases; unmatched junction bases: 9. Looked up from germline, CDR1 is WNHNN and CDR2 is SYGVQD (reference sequence). CDR3 sequence: CAGKDRGQTYEQYF. The CDR3 DNA reads TGCGCCGGAAAAGACAGGGGGCAAACCTACGAGCAGTACTTC.

This chain links TRBV15 with TRBJ2-4; D is ambiguous. The V gene's germline CDR1 is LNHNV and CDR2 YYDKDF (reference sequence). V was cut by 0 bases and J by 3 bases, with 9 bases left in between. The length of the CDR3 is 15 residues. The CDR3 DNA reads TGTGCCACCAGCAGAGATGGCGGATTCAAAAACATTCAGTACTTC. Its protein is CATSRDGGFKNIQYF.

The chain joins TRBV2 to TRBJ2-1; possible D gene TRBD2, 6 bases. V lost 7 bases to trimming and J lost 4 bases, with 14 bases between them. This CDR3 contains 14 residues. CDR1 and CDR2 (germline): SNHLY, FYNNEI. The CDR3 nucleotides read TGTGCCAGCATTCTCGCCGGGACTTACAATGAGCAGTTCTTC. Protein sequence: CASILAGTYNEQFF.

This clone was found once. The chain recombines TRBV29-1 with TRBJ2-3; tentative D call: TRBD1 (6 bases). CDR1 SQVTM and CDR2 ANQGSEA come from the germline V gene. V was cut by 6 bases and J by 5 bases, with 18 bases left in between. The CDR3 totals 14 residues. Here the CDR3 reads CSVAGTNVKDTQYF. CDR3 in DNA: TGCAGCGTGGCCGGGACAAATGTAAAAGATACGCAGTATTTT.

The chain recombines TRBV7-9 with TRBJ1-5; D possibly corresponds to TRBD1 (5 bases). The CDR3 contains 17 residues. CDR1 and CDR2 from the germline V gene are SEHNR and FQNEAQ (reference sequence). The V and J ends lost 5 bases and 2 bases respectively, with 19 bases between them. The CDR3 loop reads CASSHYQLGLGNQPQHF. The CDR3 region has the DNA TGTGCCAGCAGCCATTATCAACTGGGACTGGGCAATCAGCCCCAGCATTTT. Full variable domain (missing parts from reference TRBV7-9 and TRBJ1-5): DTGVSQNPRHKITKRGQNVTFRCDPISEHNRLYWYRQTLGQGPEFLTYFQNEAQLEKSRLLSDRFSAERPKGSFSTLEIQRTEQGDSAMYLCASSHYQLGLGNQPQHFGDGTRLSIL.

The CDR3 DNA reads TGTGCCAGCAGCGACAACGACAGGGTCCCTAACTATGGCTACACCTTC. Translation gives CASSDNDRVPNYGYTF. The rearrangement joins TRBV28 to TRBJ1-2; 7 bases align to TRBD1. The CDR3 consists of 16 residues. V lost 6 bases to trimming and J lost 0 bases; unmatched junction nucleotides: 10. The germline CDR1 and CDR2 sequences are MDHEN and SYDVKM.